Presented here are 27 T cell receptor beta chains from one specimen sequenced in a study of high-grade serous ovarian cancer treatment subgroups. Assay used: immunoSEQ multiplex PCR; TCRdb lists only in-frame clones, some missing. The repertoire holds around 8,000 clones, with about 60% as singletons. Tumor samples were taken before definitive surgery or chemotherapy. Sequenced: tumor tissue. The receptors were gathered from a human donor with high-grade serous ovarian cancer.

This clone was observed a few times. The genes are TRBV7-2 and TRBJ1-2, with unresolved D. Germline V gene data show CDR1 as SGHTA and CDR2 as FQGNSA. V was cut by 1 base and J by 5 bases, with 11 bases left in between. The CDR3 contains 14 residues. CDR3 protein: CASSLGTQAYGYTF. As DNA, the CDR3 is TGTGCCAGCAGCTTAGGGACCCAGGCGTATGGCTACACCTTC. The whole variable domain, remainder taken from reference TRBV7-2 and TRBJ1-2, is GAGVSQSPSNKVTEKGKDVELRCDPISGHTALYWYRQSLGQGLEFLIYFQGNSAPDKSGLPSDRFSAERTGGSVSTLTIQRTQQEDSAVYLCASSLGTQAYGYTFGSGTRLTVV.

V is TRBV11-2 and J is TRBJ2-1; TRBD2 matches at 7 bases. The CDR3 has 17 residues. V gave up 3 bases and J gave up 5 bases; unmatched junction bases: 13. Germline assignment: CDR1 SGHAT and CDR2 FQNNGV. The CDR3 DNA reads TGTGCCAGCAGCTTTCGGGGGAGGGCGTTTGGGGACAATGAGCAGTTCTTC. This gives the protein CASSFRGRAFGDNEQFF.

This clone came up a few times. The CDR3 is CASSDLDSGTGELFF. CDR3 bases: TGTGCCAGCAGTGACCTGGACAGTGGGACCGGGGAGCTGTTTTTT. The J gene is TRBJ2-2, the V gene TRBV25-1; the D gene is possibly TRBD1 (6 bases). The length of the CDR3 is 15 residues. Per the germline V gene, CDR1 is MGHDK and CDR2 is SYGVNS. Trimming cost V 3 bases and J 5 bases, with 13 bases left between them.

The chain joins TRBV20-1 to TRBJ2-1; D is undetermined. Germline CDR1 DFQATT, CDR2 SNEGSKA (reference sequence). The V and J ends lost 5 bases and 4 bases respectively, with 6 bases between them. The CDR3 has 11 amino acids. The CDR3 DNA sequence: TGCAGTGCTGGTTTTTACAATGAGCAGTTCTTC. Translated: CSAGFYNEQFF.

The CDR3 DNA reads TGCGCCAGCAGCCCCGCCGCAGGGGGACTGTACAATGAGCAGTTCTTC. Translation gives CASSPAAGGLYNEQFF. The chain combines TRBV5-1 with TRBJ2-1; D perhaps matches TRBD1 (7 bases). This CDR3 comprises 16 residues. The germline gives CDR1 SGHRS, CDR2 YFSETQ. V was clipped by 4 bases and J by 4 bases, with 18 bases between them.

The chain couples TRBV7-2 to TRBJ2-1; D remains unclear. This CDR3 region has 8 residues. Germline V lookup: CDR1 SGHTA, CDR2 FQGNSA. V was trimmed by 4 bases and J by 12 bases, leaving 1 base between them. The DNA of the CDR3 is TGTGCCAGCAGCTCGCAGTTCTTC. Residues: CASSSQFF.

This clone was detected only a few times. The chain joins TRBV29-1 to TRBJ1-1, with D unresolved. Trimming removed 3 bases at V and 4 bases at J, with 15 bases between. The CDR3 contains 14 residues. Germline CDR1 and CDR2: SQVTM and ANQGSEA. In DNA, the CDR3 is TGCAGCGTTGACACCTCCCGGGGAATCACTGAAGCTTTCTTT. This gives the protein CSVDTSRGITEAFF. The variable domain in full, completed from reference TRBV29-1 and TRBJ1-1, reads SAVISQKPSRDICQRGTSLTIQCQVDSQVTMMFWYRQQPGQSLTLIATANQGSEATYESGFVIDKFPISRPNLTFSTLTVSNMSPEDSSIYLCSVDTSRGITEAFFGQGTRLTVV.

CDR3 nucleotides: TGTGCCAGCAGCTTAGGCCGCGCCGGCTACACCTTC. This sequence encodes CASSLGRAGYTF. This chain links TRBV7-7 with TRBJ1-2; D is uncertain. This CDR3 has 12 amino acids. The V gene lost 1 base and the J gene lost 8 bases, with 8 bases spanning the gap. Per germline, CDR1 SSHAT and CDR2 FNYEAQ (reference sequence).

This clone was observed once. J is TRBJ2-1 and V is TRBV27, with TRBD2 matching 7 bases. Trimming removed 2 bases from V and 7 bases from J; junction bases left unmatched: 8. CDR3 length equals 15 residues. The germline gives CDR1 MNHEY, CDR2 SMNVEV (reference sequence). CDR3 sequence (DNA): TGTGCCAGCAGTTTAACCCGCGGGAGTGGAAATGAGCAGTTCTTC. Amino acid sequence: CASSLTRGSGNEQFF.

The rearrangement uses TRBV9 and TRBJ2-5; D perhaps matches TRBD2 (7 bases). Germline V lookup: CDR1 SGDLS, CDR2 YYNGEE. The CDR3 covers 15 residues. Trimming cost V 3 bases and J 3 bases, with 15 bases left between them. The CDR3 coding sequence is TGTGCCAGCAGCGAGGGGGGACTAACTAAAGAGACCCAGTACTTC. Its protein is CASSEGGLTKETQYF.

CDR3 in amino acids: CASSFRATSGRSNEQYF. As DNA, the CDR3 is TGTGCCAGTAGTTTCCGAGCGACTAGCGGGAGATCCAACGAGCAGTACTTC. The V and J genes are TRBV19 and TRBJ2-7; 12 positions agree with TRBD2. The CDR3 is made up of 17 amino acids. Germline CDR1 is LNHDA and CDR2 is SQIVND (reference sequence). The V gene end was trimmed by 5 bases and the J gene end by 5 bases; junction bases not matched to a gene: 13. The full variable domain, its missing parts supplied by reference TRBV19 and TRBJ2-7, is DGGITQSPKYLFRKEGQNVTLSCEQNLNHDAMYWYRQDPGQGLRLIYYSQIVNDFQKGDIAEGYSVSREKKESFPLTVTSAQKNPTAFYLCASSFRATSGRSNEQYFGPGTRLTVT.

The chain couples TRBV10-3 to TRBJ1-2; D not certain. The CDR3 is made up of 18 amino acids. V gave up 3 bases and J gave up 4 bases, with 24 bases separating them. Germline-derived CDR1 and CDR2 are ENHRY and SYGVKD. CDR3 nucleotides: TGTGCCATCAGTGACCCTGAGGGAATTGGTACCCCCACCTATGGCTACACCTTC. This gives the protein CAISDPEGIGTPTYGYTF.

CDR3 region: CASSLQGGYGYTF. CDR3 sequence (DNA): TGTGCCAGCAGTTTACAGGGGGGCTATGGCTACACCTTC. J is TRBJ1-2 and V is TRBV27, with 7 bases matching TRBD1. Germline V CDR1 and CDR2: MNHEY, SMNVEV (reference sequence). The CDR3 is made up of 13 amino acids. V shed 2 bases, J shed 4 bases, and the junction held 1 base outside the gene matches.

This clone was found a few times. The rearrangement links TRBV7-2 to TRBJ2-7; the D gene is possibly TRBD1 (5 bases). The V end lost 4 bases, the J end lost 1 base, and 11 bases lay between the germline ends. This CDR3 is built from 14 residues. Germline V gives CDR1 SGHTA, CDR2 FQGNSA. The chain's CDR3 is CASSSQGLSYEQYF. CDR3 in DNA: TGTGCCAGCAGCTCTCAGGGCCTATCCTACGAGCAGTACTTC.

The chain joins TRBV28 to TRBJ2-5; D not certain. Germline V gives CDR1 MDHEN, CDR2 SYDVKM. V was trimmed by 4 bases and J by 5 bases, leaving 5 bases between them. This CDR3 comprises 11 residues. CDR3 region: CASSSLETQYF. In nucleotides, the CDR3 is TGTGCCAGCAGTTCGCTGGAGACCCAGTACTTC.

The rearrangement uses TRBV28 and TRBJ1-2; D is unresolved. The CDR3 runs 12 residues. Trimming stripped 5 bases from V and 4 bases from J, with 8 bases between. Germline CDR1 reads MDHEN; CDR2 reads SYDVKM. This CDR3 is CASSRPFYGYTF. CDR3 bases: TGTGCCAGCAGTCGGCCCTTCTATGGCTACACCTTC.

This clone showed up just once. The V gene is TRBV5-1, the J gene TRBJ2-1; tentative D call: TRBD2 (7 bases). This CDR3 has 18 amino acids. CDR1 is SGHRS, CDR2 YFSETQ, per germline. V was shortened by 7 bases and J by 7 bases, with 30 bases between the two germline ends. CDR3 nucleotides: TGCGCCAGCGACCACGGGGGCAGAACGGCGGGAGTGGGAAATGAGCAGTTCTTC. As protein: CASDHGGRTAGVGNEQFF.

V gene TRBV28 combines with J gene TRBJ2-7, with D uncertain. Germline V gene lookup returns CDR1 MDHEN and CDR2 SYDVKM. V was clipped by 3 bases and J by 5 bases, with 14 bases between them. The CDR3 has 14 residues. The CDR3 reads CASSFSGSRDEQYF. For the CDR3, the DNA is TGTGCCAGCAGTTTCAGTGGCTCTCGGGACGAGCAGTACTTC.

The rearrangement uses TRBV6-4 and TRBJ2-1, with TRBD2 as a possible D gene (6 bases). There are 14 residues in the CDR3. V lost 10 bases and J 0 bases, leaving 13 bases between the germline ends. Germline-derived CDR1 and CDR2 are MRHNA and SNTAGT. CDR3 coding DNA: TGTGCCATAAAAGGAGGGAGCTCCTACAATGAGCAGTTCTTC. Translating gives CAIKGGSSYNEQFF.

The chain is built from TRBV7-3 and TRBJ2-1, with TRBD1 as a possible D gene (6 bases). Germline values: CDR1 SGHTA, CDR2 FQGTGA. This CDR3 comprises 15 residues. Trimming cost V 2 bases and J 5 bases, with 13 bases left between them. CDR3 in amino acids: CASSLEQGSNNEQFF. CDR3 in DNA: TGTGCCAGCAGCTTAGAACAGGGATCCAACAATGAGCAGTTCTTC. The whole variable domain, filled in from reference TRBV7-3 and TRBJ2-1, reads GAGVSQTPSNKVTEKGKYVELRCDPISGHTALYWYRQSLGQGPEFLIYFQGTGAADDSGLPNDRFFAVRPEGSVSTLKIQRTERGDSAVYLCASSLEQGSNNEQFFGPGTRLTVL.

The chain carries TRBV12-5 and TRBJ2-3; D is uncertain. Germline V gene data show CDR1 as LGHNT and CDR2 as FRNRAP. Trimming left V 0 bases short and J 1 base short, with 17 bases between. This CDR3 region has 18 residues. The DNA for the CDR3 is TGTGCTAGTGGTTTGGTGCGTGATGGAGCAGGAGGCACAGATACGCAGTATTTT. It encodes CASGLVRDGAGGTDTQYF.

This clone has more than one count but fewer than ten. The V call is TRBV5-1, the J call TRBJ2-3, with D unclear. CDR1 and CDR2 (germline): SGHRS, YFSETQ. This CDR3 contains 13 residues. Trimming stripped 1 base from V and 2 bases from J, with 5 bases between. Here the CDR3 reads CASSLTATDTQYF. The CDR3 region has the DNA TGCGCCAGCAGCTTGACAGCCACAGATACGCAGTATTTT.

This rearrangement joins TRBV7-9 to TRBJ1-1, with a possible D match to TRBD1 (5 bases). The V gene lost 5 bases and the J gene lost 5 bases, with 21 bases spanning the gap. CDR3 length equals 16 residues. Germline V gene data show CDR1 as SEHNR and CDR2 as FQNEAQ (reference sequence). CDR3 sequence reads: CASSPLTDSPGTEAFF. The CDR3 region has the DNA TGTGCCAGCAGCCCACTAACCGACAGCCCGGGAACTGAAGCTTTCTTT.

This clone ranks as large. V is TRBV4-1 and J is TRBJ2-7; weak D call: TRBD2 (6 bases). Looked up from germline, CDR1 is MGHRA and CDR2 is YSYEKL. V lost 4 bases, J lost 3 bases, and 10 bases lay in between. The CDR3 consists of 13 residues. Here the CDR3 reads CASSRDLLYEQYF. The CDR3, as DNA: TGCGCCAGCAGCCGGGACTTACTCTACGAGCAGTACTTC.

The chain carries TRBV6-4 and TRBJ2-1; tentatively, D is TRBD1 or TRBD2 (5 bases each). The V gene's germline CDR1 is MRHNA and CDR2 SNTAGT. V was cut by 5 bases and J by 0 bases, with 17 bases left in between. CDR3 size: 17 residues. The CDR3 here is CASSYVAGTNSYNEQFF. The DNA for the CDR3 is TGTGCCAGCAGTTACGTCGCTGGGACCAACTCCTACAATGAGCAGTTCTTC.

This sequence joins TRBV7-2 and TRBJ2-7, with 9 nucleotides matching TRBD2. The CDR3 runs to 14 residues. Germline CDR1 and CDR2: SGHTA and FQGNSA. The V segment lost 5 bases and the J segment 3 bases; nucleotides outside the gene matches: 5. The CDR3 here is CASSVRLADYEQYF. CDR3 nucleotides: TGTGCCAGCAGCGTACGACTAGCGGACTACGAGCAGTACTTC.

J is TRBJ2-7 and V is TRBV30; D is perhaps TRBD2 (6 bases). Germline assignment: CDR1 GTSNPN and CDR2 SVGIG (reference sequence). The CDR3 has 15 residues. V was trimmed by 1 base and J by 0 bases, leaving 13 bases between them. The CDR3 spells CAWSGGLTSSYEQYF. The CDR3 region has the DNA TGTGCCTGGAGTGGGGGACTGACAAGCTCCTACGAGCAGTACTTC.